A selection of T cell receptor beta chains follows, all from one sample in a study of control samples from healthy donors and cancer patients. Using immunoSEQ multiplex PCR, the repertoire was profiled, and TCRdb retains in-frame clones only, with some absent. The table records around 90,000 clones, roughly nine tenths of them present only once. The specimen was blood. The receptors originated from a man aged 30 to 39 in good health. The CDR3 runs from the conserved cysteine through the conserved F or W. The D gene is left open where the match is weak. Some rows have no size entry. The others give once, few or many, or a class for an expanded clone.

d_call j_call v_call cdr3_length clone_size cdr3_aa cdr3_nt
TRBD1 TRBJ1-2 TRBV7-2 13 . CASSSGTGVGYTF TGTGCCAGCAGCTCCGGGACAGGGGTGGGCTACACCTTC
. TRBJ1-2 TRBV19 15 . CASSISDSSNYGYTF TGTGCCAGTAGTATTTCAGACAGCTCTAACTATGGCTACACCTTC
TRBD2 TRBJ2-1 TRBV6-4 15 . CASSSELAGYNEQFF TGTGCCAGCAGTTCGGAACTAGCGGGCTACAATGAGCAGTTCTTC
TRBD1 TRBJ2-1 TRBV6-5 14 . CASGPGTGRDEQFF TGTGCCAGCGGCCCAGGGACAGGCAGGGATGAGCAGTTCTTC
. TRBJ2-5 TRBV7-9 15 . CASSLSLDNEETQYF TGTGCCAGCAGCCTAAGCCTGGACAATGAGGAGACCCAGTACTTC
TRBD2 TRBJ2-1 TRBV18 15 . CASSPRGTRWNEQFF TGTGCCAGCTCGCCGCGGGGGACTAGATGGAATGAGCAGTTCTTC
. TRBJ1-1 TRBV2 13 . CASSGRQNTEAFF TGTGCCAGCAGTGGCAGGCAGAACACTGAAGCTTTCTTT
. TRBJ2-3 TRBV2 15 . CASSESLGGADTQYF TGTGCCAGCAGTGAAAGCCTAGGTGGGGCCGATACGCAGTATTTT
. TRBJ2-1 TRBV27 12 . CASSLRGNEQFF TGTGCCAGCAGTTTGAGGGGGAATGAGCAGTTCTTC
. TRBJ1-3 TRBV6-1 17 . CASSEGDPARAGNTIYF TGTGCCAGCAGTGAAGGGGACCCGGCAAGGGCGGGAAACACCATATATTTT
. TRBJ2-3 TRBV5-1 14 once CASSLQGSTDTQYF TGCGCCAGCAGCTTACAGGGTTCCACAGATACGCAGTATTTT
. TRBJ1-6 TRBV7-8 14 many CASSLGQRESPLHF TGTGCCAGCAGCTTAGGGCAGCGTGAGTCACCCCTCCACTTT
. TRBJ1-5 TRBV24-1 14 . CATSDLNSDQPQHF TGTGCCACCAGTGACCTTAACAGTGATCAGCCCCAGCATTTT
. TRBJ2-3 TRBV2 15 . CASSEASGSIDTQYF TGTGCCAGCAGTGAGGCGTCAGGGAGCATAGATACGCAGTATTTT
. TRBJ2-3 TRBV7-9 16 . CASSSQGFRISDTQYF TGTGCCAGCAGCTCACAGGGCTTCCGGATTTCAGATACGCAGTATTTT
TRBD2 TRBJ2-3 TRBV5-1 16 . CASKPQLAASTDTQYF TGCGCCAGCAAGCCCCAACTAGCGGCTAGCACAGATACGCAGTATTTT
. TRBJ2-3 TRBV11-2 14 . CASSPRTFPDTQYF TGTGCCAGCAGCCCCCGGACTTTTCCAGATACGCAGTATTTT
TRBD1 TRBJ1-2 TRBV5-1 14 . CASSGTGRPYGYTF TGCGCCAGCAGCGGGACAGGGAGGCCCTATGGCTACACCTTC
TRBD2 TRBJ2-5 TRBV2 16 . CASSGLAGGRQETQYF TGTGCCAGCAGTGGGCTAGCGGGGGGCAGACAAGAGACCCAGTACTTC
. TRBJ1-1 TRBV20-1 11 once CSARRAGEAFF TGCAGTGCTAGAAGGGCGGGGGAAGCTTTCTTT
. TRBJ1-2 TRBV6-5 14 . CASSYSRNLYGYTF TGTGCCAGCAGTTACTCCCGTAACCTCTATGGCTACACCTTC
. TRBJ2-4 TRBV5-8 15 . CASRRAMVAKNIQYF TGTGCCAGCAGGCGGGCGATGGTAGCCAAAAACATTCAGTACTTC
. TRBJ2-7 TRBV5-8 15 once CASSLTTTGPYEQYF TGTGCCAGCAGCTTGACCACAACAGGGCCCTACGAGCAGTACTTC
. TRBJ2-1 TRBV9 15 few CASSPRGVEYNEQFF TGTGCCAGCAGCCCCCGCGGGGTCGAATACAATGAGCAGTTCTTC
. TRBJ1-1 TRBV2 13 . CASSEGEGWGAFF TGTGCCAGCAGTGAAGGGGAAGGGTGGGGAGCTTTCTTT
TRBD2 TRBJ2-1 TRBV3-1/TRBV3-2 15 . CASRRLAGGYNEQFF TGTGCCAGCAGGCGTCTGGCGGGGGGATACAATGAGCAGTTCTTC
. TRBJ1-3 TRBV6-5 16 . CASSYSRGGGGNTIYF TGTGCCAGCAGTTACTCGAGGGGAGGCGGTGGAAACACCATATATTTT
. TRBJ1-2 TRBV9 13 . CASSQQERYGYTF TGTGCCAGCAGCCAACAGGAAAGGTATGGCTACACCTTC
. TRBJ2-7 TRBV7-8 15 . CASSPPEGSYYEQYF TGTGCCAGCAGCCCACCGGAAGGAAGTTACTACGAGCAGTACTTC
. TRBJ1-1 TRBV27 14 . CASSFKAWNTEAFF TGTGCCAGCAGTTTTAAGGCGTGGAACACTGAAGCTTTCTTT
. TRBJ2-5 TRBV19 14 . CASSSRVDQETQYF TGTGCCAGTAGTTCCAGGGTGGACCAAGAGACCCAGTACTTC
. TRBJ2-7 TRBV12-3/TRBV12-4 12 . CASRGGSYEQYF TGTGCCAGCAGGGGCGGATCCTACGAGCAGTACTTC
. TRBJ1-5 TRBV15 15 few CATSPFGQNNQPQHF TGTGCCACCAGCCCCTTCGGACAGAACAATCAGCCCCAGCATTTT
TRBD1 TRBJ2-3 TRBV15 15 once CATKNDRGRTDTQYF TGTGCCACCAAAAACGACAGGGGCCGCACAGATACGCAGTATTTT
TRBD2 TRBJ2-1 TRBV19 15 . CASTGSGASYNEQFF TGTGCCAGTACGGGGAGCGGGGCCTCCTACAATGAGCAGTTCTTC
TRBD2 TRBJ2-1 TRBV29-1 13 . CSVHGLAGREQFF TGCAGCGTTCATGGACTAGCGGGGAGGGAGCAGTTCTTC
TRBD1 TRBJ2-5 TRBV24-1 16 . CATSESRTGTQETQYF TGTGCCACCAGTGAGTCGAGGACAGGGACCCAAGAGACCCAGTACTTC
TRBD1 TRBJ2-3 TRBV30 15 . CAWSAGQGKRDTQYF TGTGCCTGGAGTGCGGGACAGGGAAAGAGAGATACGCAGTATTTT
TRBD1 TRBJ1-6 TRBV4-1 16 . CASKAIGTDNNSPLHF TGCGCCAGCAAAGCAATCGGGACAGACAATAATTCACCCCTCCACTTT
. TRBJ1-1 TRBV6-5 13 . CASTFMGGTEAFF TGTGCCAGCACCTTTATGGGGGGCACTGAAGCTTTCTTT
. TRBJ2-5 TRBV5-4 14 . CASKPRGGSETQYF TGTGCCAGCAAACCGCGAGGGGGTTCGGAGACCCAGTACTTC
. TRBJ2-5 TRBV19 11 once CASSFGQTQYF TGTGCCAGTAGTTTCGGGCAAACCCAGTACTTC
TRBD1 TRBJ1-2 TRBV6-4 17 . CASSRNGQGANLDGYTF TGTGCCAGCAGTCGAAACGGACAGGGGGCTAATTTGGATGGCTACACCTTC
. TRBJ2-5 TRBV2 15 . CASSPTLDRFGTQYF TGTGCCAGCAGCCCCACCCTAGACAGGTTCGGGACCCAGTACTTC
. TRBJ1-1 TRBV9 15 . CASSVARQTNTEAFF TGTGCCAGCAGCGTAGCTCGGCAAACCAACACTGAAGCTTTCTTT
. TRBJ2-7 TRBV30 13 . CAWSRALHYEQYF TGTGCCTGGAGTCGGGCTCTTCACTACGAGCAGTACTTC
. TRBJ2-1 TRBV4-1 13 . CASSLLGYNEQFF TGCGCCAGCAGCCTCCTGGGCTACAATGAGCAGTTCTTC
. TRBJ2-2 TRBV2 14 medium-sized CASSELAPTGELFF TGTGCCAGCAGTGAACTAGCACCGACCGGGGAGCTGTTTTTT
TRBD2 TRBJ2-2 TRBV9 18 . CASSPRVAGALNTGELFF TGTGCCAGCAGCCCCCGGGTAGCGGGGGCTTTGAACACCGGGGAGCTGTTTTTT
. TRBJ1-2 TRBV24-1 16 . CATSDPRDGPNYGYTF TGTGCCACCAGTGATCCCCGGGACGGTCCTAACTATGGCTACACCTTC